The 32 T cell receptor beta chains below were found in one sample sequenced in a study of molecular identifiers for immune sequencing clone quantification. Using its own MiXCR run on the PCR reads, TCRdb lists one record per CDR3 protein. Seen here are about 500,000 distinct CDR3 sequences, about 20% observed once, and the top ten hold around 0.84%. The specimen was naive CD8+ T cells from blood, with Jurkat cell RNA spiked in. Noted subset: FACS-sorted CD8+CD4-CCR7+CD45RA+ naive T cells. These receptor sequences come from a human donor in good health. Some libraries in this study had Jurkat cell RNA spiked in.

This clonotype has only a few counts. This chain connects TRBV19 to TRBJ2-5; D gene unclear. The CDR3 consists of 12 residues. Germline CDR1 reads LNHDA; CDR2 reads SQIVND (reference sequence). V shed 4 bases and J shed 5 bases, with 8 bases lying between them. CDR3 DNA: TGTGCCAGTAGTAGGGGTCTGGAGACCCAGTACTTC. Translating it yields CASSRGLETQYF.

This clonotype was recorded many times. V usage is TRBV14 and J usage is TRBJ1-4; D gene unclear. The CDR3 runs to 15 residues. Germline V lookup: CDR1 SGHDN, CDR2 FVKESK. V was pared by 5 bases and J by 0 bases, with 10 bases between. CDR3 loop: CASSAYSATNEKLFF. The CDR3 bases are TGTGCCAGCAGCGCCTACAGTGCAACTAATGAAAAACTGTTTTTT.

V and J are TRBV4-1 and TRBJ2-7; 11 bases map to TRBD2. The V segment lost 2 bases and the J segment 4 bases; nucleotides outside the gene matches: 7. Germline loops: CDR1 MGHRA, CDR2 YSYEKL. The CDR3 runs to 16 residues. The CDR3 DNA reads TGCGCCAGCAGCCAACGGGCAACTAGCGGGAGTTACGAGCAGTACTTC. The encoded protein is CASSQRATSGSYEQYF.

This clonotype was recorded a few times. V usage is TRBV11-2 and J usage is TRBJ2-1; TRBD2 agrees at 10 bases. The junction had 14 bases not matched to a gene; V was cut back by 3 bases and J by 0 bases. The CDR3 has 20 amino acids. The germline V gene encodes CDR1 SGHAT and CDR2 FQNNGV. The CDR3 here is CASSFSGGGSGRYSYNEQFF. Here the CDR3 DNA reads TGTGCCAGCAGCTTTTCCGGGGGTGGTAGCGGGAGGTACTCCTACAATGAGCAGTTCTTC.

The V gene is TRBV20-1, the J gene TRBJ1-2; TRBD1 might be the D (6 bases). Looked up from germline, CDR1 is DFQATT and CDR2 is SNEGSKA (reference sequence). The CDR3 runs 16 residues. The V end was cut by 3 bases, the J end by 4 bases, with 21 bases between. CDR3 loop: CSASELSGGRSYGYTF. CDR3 nucleotide sequence: TGCAGTGCTAGTGAACTCAGTGGGGGGCGCAGCTATGGCTACACCTTC.

As regards this clonotype: Possible read error: a much larger clone is one base away. V and J are TRBV13 and TRBJ2-1; D unresolved. Germline CDR1 is PRHDT and CDR2 is FYEKMQ (reference sequence). The V and J ends lost 2 bases and 9 bases respectively, with 11 bases between them. The CDR3 is 13 amino acids. This CDR3 reads CASSLRSFGEQFF. The CDR3 DNA reads as TGTGCCAGCAGCTTAAGGTCCTTCGGTGAGCAGTTCTTC.

This clonotype occurred a few times. A much larger clone differs by one base, so this may be a read error. This rearrangement joins TRBV24-1 to TRBJ2-2, with D perhaps matching TRBD2 (5 bases). This CDR3 has 15 amino acids. The germline V gene encodes CDR1 KGHDR and CDR2 SFDVKD. CDR3 region: CATSDSFQNAGELLF. The CDR3 coding sequence is TGTGCCACCAGTGACTCCTTCCAAAACGCCGGGGAGCTGCTTTTT.

This clonotype was recorded at least ten times. CDR3 coding DNA: TGCGCCAGCAGCCCCGAGCAGAACAGGAACAATGAGCAGTTCTTC. This encodes CASSPEQNRNNEQFF. The chain couples TRBV4-1 to TRBJ2-1; TRBD1 is a possible D gene (5 bases). Trimming took off 4 bases at V and 5 bases at J, with 15 bases between the two ends. There are 15 residues in the CDR3. Germline-derived CDR1 and CDR2 are MGHRA and YSYEKL.

The chain couples TRBV7-6 to TRBJ2-7, with 10 bases identical to TRBD2. Germline CDR1 is SGHVS and CDR2 is FNYEAQ. The CDR3 covers 15 residues. Germline trimming cut 4 bases from V and 0 bases from J; bases unmatched to any gene: 3. The CDR3 is CASSYGLADSYEQYF. CDR3 nucleotides: TGTGCCAGCAGCTACGGACTAGCGGACTCCTACGAGCAGTACTTC.

This clonotype was counted only a few times. The chain carries TRBV7-9 and TRBJ2-3; 10 bases are shared with TRBD1. CDR3 size: 18 residues. J gave up 3 bases and V 5 bases, and 14 bases lay outside the gene matches. Germline loops: CDR1 SEHNR, CDR2 FQNEAQ (reference sequence). Written as DNA, the CDR3 is TGTGCCAGCAGCACCACCGGGACAGGGGTGATGGGGACAGATACGCAGTATTTT. Protein product: CASSTTGTGVMGTDTQYF.

The chain has TRBV20-1 and TRBJ1-2, with 8 bases matching TRBD1. This CDR3 is built from 14 residues. V lost 6 bases to trimming and J lost 6 bases; unmatched junction nucleotides: 12. Germline CDR1 DFQATT, CDR2 SNEGSKA (reference sequence). CDR3 residues: CSAGRQGMLNGYTF. The CDR3 DNA reads as TGCAGTGCGGGCCGACAGGGGATGCTTAATGGCTACACCTTC.

This clonotype was picked up many times. The CDR3 is CASSLSRGKNIQYF. In DNA form, the CDR3 reads TGTGCCAGCAGCTTAAGCCGGGGCAAAAACATTCAGTACTTC. The chain has TRBV7-2 and TRBJ2-4; D possibly corresponds to TRBD2 (5 bases). This CDR3 has 14 amino acids. CDR1 SGHTA and CDR2 FQGNSA come from the germline V gene. V dropped 2 bases and J dropped 3 bases, with 8 bases sitting between them.

Comment on this clonotype: The junction shows a germline mismatch at one end, possibly a read error. The V call is TRBV13, the J call TRBJ2-2; D possibly matches TRBD1 or TRBD2 (5 bases each). CDR3 length: 16 amino acids. The germline V gene has CDR1 PRHDT and CDR2 FYEKMQ (reference sequence). The CDR3 spells CVSSPPGHRGTGELFF. DNA of the CDR3: TGTGTCAGCAGCCCCCCCGGACACCGAGGGACCGGGGAGCTGTTTTTT.

There are many counts of this clonotype. CDR3 amino acids: CASRGEWDLLMNTEAFF. The CDR3 nucleotides read TGTGCCAGCAGAGGAGAATGGGACTTACTCATGAACACTGAAGCTTTCTTT. This rearrangement joins TRBV2 to TRBJ1-1; a weak D match, TRBD1 (5 bases). Germline V lookup: CDR1 SNHLY, CDR2 FYNNEI. This CDR3 region has 17 residues. V lost 6 bases, J lost 0 bases, and 20 bases lay in between. Using reference TRBV2 and TRBJ1-1 for the parts outside the CDR3, the full variable domain is EPEVTQTPSHQVTQMGQEVILRCVPISNHLYFYWYRQILGQKVEFLVSFYNNEISEKSEIFDDQFSVERPDGSNFTLKIRSTKLEDSAMYFCASRGEWDLLMNTEAFFGQGTRLTVV.

For this clonotype: With a much larger clone just one base away, this may be a read error. This chain uses TRBV7-6 with TRBJ2-2; D not certain. The V gene's germline CDR1 is SGHVS and CDR2 FNYEAQ. The CDR3 consists of 15 residues. CDR3 in amino acids: CASSFTRENAGELFF. The CDR3 bases are TGTGCCAGCAGCTTTACCAGAGAGAACGCCGGGGAGCTGTTTTTT.

Many counts were recorded for this clonotype. The chain links TRBV5-6 to TRBJ2-2; 7 nucleotides line up with TRBD2. V dropped 0 bases and J dropped 1; count of bases not matched to a gene: 3. CDR1 is SGHDT, CDR2 YYEEEE, per germline. This CDR3 comprises 16 residues. As DNA, the CDR3 is TGTGCCAGCAGCTTGGAGCTAGCGGAGAACACCGGGGAGCTGTTTTTT. Its protein is CASSLELAENTGELFF.

This clonotype has just a few counts. V gene TRBV19 combines with J gene TRBJ1-2; 9 bases map to TRBD1. CDR1 and CDR2 from the germline V gene are LNHDA and SQIVND (reference sequence). V dropped 3 bases and J dropped 7; count of bases not matched to a gene: 3. The CDR3 loop spans 13 amino acids. Here the CDR3 reads CASSMTGGLGYTF. CDR3 DNA sequence: TGTGCCAGTAGTATGACAGGGGGACTTGGCTACACCTTC.

Turning to this clonotype: One end of the junction varies from germline; a read error may be responsible. The rearrangement links TRBV7-7 to TRBJ2-2; 11 positions match TRBD2. The germline V gene encodes CDR1 SSHAT and CDR2 FNYEAQ (reference sequence). This CDR3 region has 17 residues. For the CDR3, the DNA is TGTGCTAGCAGCTTCGGCCTAGCGGGAGGAGGATCCGGGGAGCTGTTTTTT. It translates to CASSFGLAGGGSGELFF.

A note on this clonotype: The junction differs from germline at one of its ends, possibly a read error. The genes are TRBV20-1 and TRBJ2-7; D is unresolved. Per the germline V gene, CDR1 is DFQATT and CDR2 is SNEGSKA (reference sequence). This CDR3 has 14 residues. The CDR3 coding sequence is TGCAGTGCTAGAGATGGCCAGATCTCCTGCGAGCAGTACTTC. Translating it yields CSARDGQISCEQYF.

The sample holds many counts of this clonotype. The rearrangement joins TRBV2 to TRBJ1-1; D perhaps matches TRBD1 (6 bases). Per germline, CDR1 SNHLY and CDR2 FYNNEI. Deletions cut 2 bases from V and 5 bases from J, with 12 bases between. The CDR3 has 14 residues. As DNA, the CDR3 is TGTGCCAGCAGTGAACTACAGGGTTTAACTGAAGCTTTCTTT. Protein: CASSELQGLTEAFF.

Only a few counts were recorded for this clonotype. This chain uses TRBV3-1 with TRBJ1-1, with D maybe TRBD1 (6 bases). Germline values: CDR1 LGHDT, CDR2 YNNKEL (reference sequence). V was pared by 4 bases and J by 1 base, with 16 bases between. The length of the CDR3 is 16 residues. In nucleotides, the CDR3 is TGTGCCAGCAGCCCCAACAGGGTTGGGCGGAACACTGAAGCTTTCTTT. Translating it yields CASSPNRVGRNTEAFF.

Comments on this clonotype: A much larger clone is a single base away; this may be a read error. The genes are TRBV20-1 and TRBJ2-7; perhaps TRBD2 as D (5 bases). The CDR3 length is 11 residues. Germline values: CDR1 DFQATT, CDR2 SNEGSKA (reference sequence). V lost 3 bases and J 4 bases, leaving 7 bases between the germline ends. CDR3 in amino acids: CSASGKYEQYF. The CDR3 nucleotides are TGCAGTGCTAGCGGGAAATACGAGCAGTACTTC.

DNA for the CDR3: TGTGCCAGCAGCTCCTCTACAAGCTCCTACAATGAGCAGTTCTTC. This translates into CASSSSTSSYNEQFF. The V gene is TRBV11-2, the J gene TRBJ2-1, with D hard to call. CDR1 is SGHAT, CDR2 FQNNGV, per germline. The CDR3 extends over 15 amino acids. The V and J ends lost 4 bases and 0 bases respectively, with 10 bases between them. Looking up the rest from reference TRBV11-2 and TRBJ2-1 gives the full variable domain: EAGVAQSPRYKIIEKRQSVAFWCNPISGHATLYWYQQILGQGPKLLIQFQNNGVVDDSQLPKDRFSAERLKGVDSTLKIQPAKLEDSAVYLCASSSSTSSYNEQFFGPGTRLTVL.

This clonotype was counted between two and nine times. The rearrangement uses TRBV7-9 and TRBJ1-4; 7 nucleotides align to TRBD1. Looked up from germline, CDR1 is SEHNR and CDR2 is FQNEAQ (reference sequence). J gave up 8 bases and V 5 bases, and 11 bases lay outside the gene matches. The CDR3 runs 15 residues. The CDR3 is CASSPGTATGEKLFF. CDR3 sequence (DNA): TGTGCCAGCAGCCCAGGGACAGCCACCGGGGAAAAACTGTTTTTT.

On this clonotype itself: It may be a read error: a sequence one base away is much more abundant. The V call is TRBV6-2 or TRBV6-3, the J call TRBJ2-3; D is unclear. The CDR3 runs to 14 residues. Deletions cut 5 bases from V and 4 bases from J, with 13 bases between. Germline V gene sequence: CDR1 MNHEY, CDR2 SVGEGT. The chain's CDR3 is CASSLDHHADTQYF. The CDR3, as DNA: TGTGCCAGCAGTCTTGACCACCACGCAGATACGCAGTATTTT.

The chain has TRBV7-9 and TRBJ2-3; 7 bases line up with TRBD1. The CDR3 contains 16 residues. Germline V lookup: CDR1 SEHNR, CDR2 FQNEAQ (reference sequence). The V segment lost 4 bases and the J segment 3 bases; nucleotides outside the gene matches: 10. The chain's CDR3 is CASSSRTGLRTDTQYF. The CDR3 DNA sequence: TGTGCCAGCAGCTCCAGGACAGGATTAAGAACAGATACGCAGTATTTT. Based on the CDR3 plus reference TRBV7-9 and TRBJ2-3, the full variable domain is DTGVSQNPRHKITKRGQNVTFRCDPISEHNRLYWYRQTLGQGPEFLTYFQNEAQLEKSRLLSDRFSAERPKGSFSTLEIQRTEQGDSAMYLCASSSRTGLRTDTQYFGPGTRLTVL.

There are many counts of this clonotype. The DNA for the CDR3 is TGTGCCAGCAGTGACGGTTGGGCGGGGATGAACACTGAAGCTTTCTTT. As protein: CASSDGWAGMNTEAFF. This chain connects TRBV2 to TRBJ1-1; no firm D call. Between the trimmed V and J ends, which lost 3 bases and 0 bases, there was a span of 14 bases. Germline CDR1 SNHLY, CDR2 FYNNEI. This CDR3 spans 16 amino acids.

The genes are TRBV28 and TRBJ2-7; perhaps TRBD1 as D (5 bases). The germline V gene has CDR1 MDHEN and CDR2 SYDVKM. Trimming took 5 bases from V and 0 from J, leaving 11 bases between them. This CDR3 spans 14 amino acids. The CDR3 reads CASSLRVSSYEQYF. CDR3 sequence (DNA): TGTGCCAGCAGTCTCAGGGTGAGCTCCTACGAGCAGTACTTC.

Turning to this clonotype: A read error is possible here, since a much larger clone lies one base away. The V call is TRBV5-4, the J call TRBJ2-7, with 7 bases matching TRBD1. The CDR3 runs 16 residues. The germline V gene encodes CDR1 SGHNT and CDR2 YYREEE (reference sequence). CDR3 bases: TGTGCCAGCAGACTCCGGGGACAGCGGCACTCCTACGAGCAGTCCTTC. Protein sequence: CASRLRGQRHSYEQSF.

For this clonotype: Given a much more abundant clone one base away, this may be a read error. The V call is TRBV7-6, the J call TRBJ2-4; either TRBD1 or TRBD2 may fit D (6 bases each). Looked up from germline, CDR1 is SGHVS and CDR2 is FNYEAQ. The CDR3 runs 16 residues. The CDR3 DNA follows: TGTGCCAGCGGCTTAGCGCCAGGGGAGGACAAAAACATTCAGTACTTC. Its translation: CASGLAPGEDKNIQYF.

This clonotype was observed a handful of times. The J gene is TRBJ2-2, the V gene TRBV4-3; 10 bases line up with TRBD1. This CDR3 contains 16 residues. CDR1 is LGHNA and CDR2 is YSLEER in the germline V gene. V dropped 4 bases and J dropped 7; count of bases not matched to a gene: 9. This CDR3 reads CASSPTDRGLNGELFF. In DNA form, the CDR3 reads TGCGCCAGCAGCCCCACGGACAGGGGGTTGAACGGGGAGCTGTTTTTT.

In its sample, this clonotype was seen many times. V and J are TRBV7-2 and TRBJ1-1, with a possible D match to TRBD1 (5 bases). The V end was cut by 2 bases, the J end by 4 bases, with 17 bases between. The CDR3 runs to 16 residues. Germline CDR1 SGHTA, CDR2 FQGNSA. CDR3 amino acids: CASSLSGRGSSTEAFF. The CDR3 region has the DNA TGTGCCAGCAGCTTATCGGGTAGGGGCTCGAGCACTGAAGCTTTCTTT.